The 21 T cell receptor beta chains below come from one sample, sequenced in a study of molecular identifiers for immune sequencing clone quantification. TCRdb recomputed calls from the PCR reads with MiXCR, one row per CDR3 protein. The sample carries some 590,000 distinct CDR3 sequences, 25% recorded once. The sample taken for sequencing was naive CD8+ T cells from blood, with Jurkat cell RNA spiked in. The subset is: FACS-sorted CD8+CD4-CCR7+CD45RA+ naive T cells. The source is a human donor in good health. Some libraries in this study had Jurkat cell RNA spiked in.

The chain combines TRBV19 with TRBJ1-1; D not certain. The V end lost 3 bases, the J end lost 1 base, and 9 bases lay between the germline ends. CDR3 length: 14 residues. Germline values: CDR1 LNHDA, CDR2 SQIVND (reference sequence). CDR3 bases: TGTGCCAGTAGTATCTCACAAGCGAACACTGAAGCTTTCTTT. Protein sequence: CASSISQANTEAFF.

This clonotype was counted ten times or more. This chain uses TRBV6-6 with TRBJ2-3; D unresolved. V shed 2 bases and J shed 2 bases, with 8 bases lying between them. The germline CDR1 and CDR2 sequences are MNHNY and SVGAGI (reference sequence). CDR3 size: 14 residues. CDR3 region: CASSYTAYTDTQYF. CDR3 in DNA: TGTGCCAGCAGTTACACCGCTTACACAGATACGCAGTATTTT.

This clonotype was observed a few times. The chain employs TRBV28 and TRBJ1-5; tentatively, D is TRBD1 (5 bases). Germline CDR1 reads MDHEN; CDR2 reads SYDVKM. The CDR3 extends over 13 amino acids. Deletions cut 10 bases from V and 7 bases from J, with 17 bases between. CDR3 loop: CAIATRGAQPQHF. The CDR3 nucleotides are TGTGCCATCGCGACCCGAGGGGCCCAGCCCCAGCATTTT.

A remark on this clonotype: This may arise from a read error, as a much more abundant clone is one base away. This rearrangement joins TRBV30 to TRBJ2-1; D is unresolved. CDR3 length: 12 residues. The germline CDR1 and CDR2 sequences are GTSNPN and SVGIG (reference sequence). CDR3 nucleotides: TGTGCCCAAAGTCGCTCCTACAATGAGCAGTCCTTC. It specifies CAQSRSYNEQSF.

The chain links TRBV2 to TRBJ1-4; no clear D gene. CDR3 size: 16 residues. Germline V CDR1 and CDR2: SNHLY, FYNNEI. V was clipped by 0 bases and J by 4 bases, with 12 bases between them. The CDR3 is CASSEAQTLINEKLFF. CDR3 in DNA: TGTGCCAGCAGTGAAGCGCAGACACTAATTAATGAAAAACTGTTTTTT. Looking up the rest from reference TRBV2 and TRBJ1-4 gives the full variable domain: EPEVTQTPSHQVTQMGQEVILRCVPISNHLYFYWYRQILGQKVEFLVSFYNNEISEKSEIFDDQFSVERPDGSNFTLKIRSTKLEDSAMYFCASSEAQTLINEKLFFGSGTQLSVL.

This clonotype was counted a few times. V usage is TRBV13 and J usage is TRBJ2-3; the match to TRBD1 covers 7 bases. The CDR3 length is 15 residues. V shed 0 bases, J shed 10 bases, and the junction held 10 bases outside the gene matches. The germline gives CDR1 PRHDT, CDR2 FYEKMQ (reference sequence). CDR3 nucleotide sequence: TGTGCCAGCAGCTTAGGCCGAAAACAGACAGGGCCGCAGTATTTT. Translated: CASSLGRKQTGPQYF.

This clonotype has just a few counts. The J gene is TRBJ1-4, the V gene TRBV2, with TRBD1 as a possible D gene (6 bases). This CDR3 contains 17 residues. CDR1 is SNHLY and CDR2 is FYNNEI in the germline V gene. V lost 0 bases and J 5 bases, leaving 16 bases between the germline ends. The CDR3 loop is CASSEALEGHWNEKLFF. The CDR3 DNA reads TGTGCCAGCAGTGAAGCGCTTGAGGGACATTGGAATGAAAAACTGTTTTTT.

The sample holds many counts of this clonotype. The gene calls are TRBV30 and TRBJ1-1, with 9 nucleotides matching TRBD1. Germline trimming cut 2 bases from V and 5 bases from J; bases unmatched to any gene: 9. CDR1 GTSNPN and CDR2 SVGIG come from the germline V gene (reference sequence). CDR3 length: 15 amino acids. CDR3 amino acids: CAWSFRTGELTEAFF. CDR3 nucleotides: TGTGCCTGGAGTTTTAGGACAGGGGAGCTTACTGAAGCTTTCTTT.

This clonotype occurred a few times. This chain joins TRBV28 and TRBJ2-7, with D hard to call. The germline V and J ends were trimmed by 5 bases and 9 bases, with 14 bases remaining between them. CDR3 length: 12 residues. Germline V gene data show CDR1 as MDHEN and CDR2 as SYDVKM. The CDR3 protein is CASSRDPPWQYF. The CDR3 DNA sequence: TGTGCCAGCAGTCGAGACCCTCCGTGGCAGTACTTC.

In this sample, this clonotype turned up a few times. The chain recombines TRBV11-2 with TRBJ2-3; 9 positions match TRBD2. The germline V gene encodes CDR1 SGHAT and CDR2 FQNNGV. V dropped 1 base and J dropped 0; count of bases not matched to a gene: 14. The length of the CDR3 is 20 residues. The CDR3 DNA follows: TGTGCCAGCAGCTTAGTGCCGATCTTAGCGGGAGACCCTAGCACAGATACGCAGTATTTT. Its translation: CASSLVPILAGDPSTDTQYF.

J is TRBJ2-7 and V is TRBV30; 7 nucleotides agree with TRBD2. Germline CDR1 GTSNPN, CDR2 SVGIG (reference sequence). The CDR3 extends over 14 amino acids. Trimming took 1 base from V and 4 from J; bases not matched to a gene: 7. CDR3 nucleotides: TGTGCCTGGAGTGCAGTCCAGCGGGGTTACGAGCAGTACTTC. Its translation: CAWSAVQRGYEQYF.

This chain uses TRBV19 with TRBJ2-7; possible D gene TRBD2, 6 bases. Between the trimmed V and J ends, which lost 2 bases and 0 bases, there was a span of 11 bases. Germline V gene lookup returns CDR1 LNHDA and CDR2 SQIVND (reference sequence). This CDR3 is built from 15 residues. The CDR3 sequence: CASSILEGSSYEQYF. The CDR3 coding sequence is TGTGCCAGTAGTATACTGGAGGGAAGCTCCTACGAGCAGTACTTC.

Of note for this clonotype: Relative to the germline gene, one junction end is altered; a read error may explain this. V gene TRBV6-5 combines with J gene TRBJ1-1, with unresolved D. The germline V gene has CDR1 MNHEY and CDR2 SVGAGI. CDR3 length: 15 residues. In nucleotides, the CDR3 is TGTGCCAGCACCAGTGTCGGTGCCAGTTACACTGAAGCTTCCTTT. It codes for CASTSVGASYTEASF.

This clonotype was observed many times. This chain uses TRBV29-1 with TRBJ2-5; D is possibly TRBD2 (5 bases). This CDR3 has 13 amino acids. CDR1 and CDR2 from the germline V gene are SQVTM and ANQGSEA. The V gene lost 7 bases and the J gene lost 4 bases, with 16 bases spanning the gap. The CDR3 protein is CSARERTVETQYF. CDR3 nucleotides: TGCAGCGCCCGAGAGCGGACGGTAGAGACCCAGTACTTC.

Ten or more counts support this clonotype. This CDR3 reads CASSLEGRRYEQYF. The CDR3 region has the DNA TGTGCCAGCAGCTTAGAAGGTAGGAGGTATGAGCAGTACTTC. This chain uses TRBV7-9 with TRBJ2-7; perhaps TRBD2 as D (5 bases). In germline, CDR1 is SEHNR, CDR2 FQNEAQ (reference sequence). The CDR3 loop spans 14 amino acids. V lost 1 base and J 7 bases, leaving 14 bases between the germline ends.

In this sample, this clonotype turned up a few times. V and J are TRBV20-1 and TRBJ2-2, with 7 nucleotides matching TRBD2. This CDR3 spans 15 amino acids. With V trimmed by 0 bases and J by 4 bases, 5 bases remained unmatched. Germline lookup yields CDR1 DFQATT and CDR2 SNEGSKA (reference sequence). The CDR3 here is CSARDRLAGTGELFF. CDR3 in DNA: TGCAGTGCTAGAGATCGACTAGCTGGCACCGGGGAGCTGTTTTTT.

The chain carries TRBV19 and TRBJ1-2; D gene ambiguous. Germline V gene lookup returns CDR1 LNHDA and CDR2 SQIVND (reference sequence). Trimming took off 6 bases at V and 7 bases at J, with 9 bases between the two ends. This CDR3 has 11 amino acids. The CDR3 reads CASRSPCGYTF. CDR3 DNA: TGTGCCAGTAGGTCTCCCTGTGGCTACACCTTC.

Comment on this clonotype: This may be a read error: a much more frequent sequence differs by one nucleotide. The rearrangement joins TRBV5-1 to TRBJ1-1; D call uncertain. CDR1 SGHRS and CDR2 YFSETQ come from the germline V gene. V was pared by 3 bases and J by 0 bases, with 9 bases between. The CDR3 has 14 residues. The CDR3 DNA follows: TGCGCCAGCAGCTCGGCAGGAATGAACACTGAAGCTTTCTTT. Residues: CASSSAGMNTEAFF.

This clonotype was detected many times. The V and J genes are TRBV5-1 and TRBJ1-1; the match to TRBD1 covers 8 bases. This CDR3 region has 18 residues. Germline loops: CDR1 SGHRS, CDR2 YFSETQ. V lost 4 bases to trimming and J lost 3 bases; unmatched junction nucleotides: 17. CDR3 sequence (DNA): TGCGCCAGCAGCCTCATACCACAGGGGGGAATGGGATACACTGAAGCTTTCTTT. Its translation is CASSLIPQGGMGYTEAFF. Looking up the rest from reference TRBV5-1 and TRBJ1-1 gives the full variable domain: KAGVTQTPRYLIKTRGQQVTLSCSPISGHRSVSWYQQTPGQGLQFLFEYFSETQRNKGNFPGRFSGRQFSNSRSEMNVSTLELGDSALYLCASSLIPQGGMGYTEAFFGQGTRLTVV.

As to this clonotype: The CDR3 end shows no conserved phenylalanine or tryptophan, and so a read error is likely. The chain carries TRBV2 and TRBJ2-5; tentative D call: TRBD2 (5 bases). Per germline, CDR1 SNHLY and CDR2 FYNNEI. The V gene lost 8 bases and the J gene lost 8 bases, with 24 bases spanning the gap. The CDR3 has 15 residues. CDR3 region: CASPGRGEGLRTQYI. The CDR3 DNA reads TGTGCCAGCCCCGGTCGGGGAGAGGGCCTGAGAACCCAGTACATC.

This clonotype was detected many times. The rearrangement uses TRBV7-9 and TRBJ2-7; 9 bases match TRBD2. The CDR3 covers 16 residues. CDR1 and CDR2 from the germline V gene are SEHNR and FQNEAQ (reference sequence). The V and J ends lost 5 bases and 2 bases, in that order; junction bases with no gene match: 10. The CDR3 here is CASSPYLLAGTYEQYF. In DNA form, the CDR3 reads TGTGCCAGCAGCCCCTATCTCCTAGCGGGGACCTACGAGCAGTACTTC.